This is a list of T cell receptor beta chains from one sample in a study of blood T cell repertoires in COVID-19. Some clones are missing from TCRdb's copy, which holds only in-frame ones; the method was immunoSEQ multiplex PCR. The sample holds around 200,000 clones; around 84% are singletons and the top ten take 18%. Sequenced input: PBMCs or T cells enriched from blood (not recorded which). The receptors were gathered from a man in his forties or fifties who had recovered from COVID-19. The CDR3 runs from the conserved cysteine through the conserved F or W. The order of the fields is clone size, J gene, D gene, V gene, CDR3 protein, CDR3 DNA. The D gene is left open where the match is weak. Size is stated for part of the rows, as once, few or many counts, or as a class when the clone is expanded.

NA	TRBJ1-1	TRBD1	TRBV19	CASRPDRANTEAFF	TGTGCCAGCCGACCGGACAGGGCTAACACTGAAGCTTTCTTT
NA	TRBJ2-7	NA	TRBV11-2	CASSRGIYEQYF	TGTGCCAGCAGCCGCGGAATCTACGAGCAGTACTTC
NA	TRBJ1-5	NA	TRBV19	CASAAGGAQPQHF	TGTGCCAGTGCGGCCGGAGGGGCTCAGCCCCAGCATTTT
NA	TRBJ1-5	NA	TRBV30	CAWRDRGSRNQPQHF	TGTGCCTGGAGGGATAGGGGAAGTCGCAATCAGCCCCAGCATTTT
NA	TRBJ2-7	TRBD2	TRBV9	CASSVDGTSGYEQYF	TGTGCCAGCAGCGTAGATGGGACTAGCGGCTACGAGCAGTACTTC
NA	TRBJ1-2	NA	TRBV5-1	CASSLQGQDYGYTF	TGCGCCAGCAGCTTGCAGGGGCAAGACTATGGCTACACCTTC
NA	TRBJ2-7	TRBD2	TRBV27	CASSFNPSGRYEQYF	TGTGCCAGCAGTTTCAATCCTAGCGGGAGGTACGAGCAGTACTTC
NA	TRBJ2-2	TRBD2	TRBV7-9	CASSGGRSGRPGTGELFF	TGTGCCAGCAGCGGGGGTAGGAGCGGGAGGCCGGGCACCGGGGAGCTGTTTTTT
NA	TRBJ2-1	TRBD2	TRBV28	CASLISGSYEQFF	TGTGCCAGCTTGATTAGCGGGAGTTATGAGCAGTTCTTC
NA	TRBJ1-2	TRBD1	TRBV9	CASSVGSGTGGFISGYTF	TGTGCCAGCAGCGTAGGGAGCGGGACAGGGGGCTTTATATCTGGCTACACCTTC
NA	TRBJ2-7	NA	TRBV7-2	CASSPQRSSSYEQYF	TGTGCCAGCAGCCCTCAGAGGTCTAGCAGCTACGAGCAGTACTTC
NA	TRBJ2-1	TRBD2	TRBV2	CASSLGTSGYNEQFF	TGTGCCAGCAGTTTAGGGACTAGCGGGTACAATGAGCAGTTCTTC
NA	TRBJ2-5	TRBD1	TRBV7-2	CASSLAQGMSETQYF	TGTGCCAGCAGCTTAGCACAGGGGATGAGTGAGACCCAGTACTTC
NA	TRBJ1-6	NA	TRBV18	CASSPRSSYNSPLHF	TGTGCCAGCTCACCAAGGAGCTCCTATAATTCACCCCTCCACTTT
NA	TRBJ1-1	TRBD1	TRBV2	CASRSGTENTEAFF	TGTGCCAGCCGGTCCGGGACAGAGAACACTGAAGCTTTCTTT
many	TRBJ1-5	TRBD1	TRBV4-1	CASSQTDRGLNQPQHF	TGCGCCAGCAGCCAAACGGACAGGGGGCTTAATCAGCCCCAGCATTTT
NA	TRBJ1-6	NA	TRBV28	CASSSPSLNSPLHF	TGTGCCAGCAGTTCCCCCTCACTCAATTCACCCCTCCACTTT